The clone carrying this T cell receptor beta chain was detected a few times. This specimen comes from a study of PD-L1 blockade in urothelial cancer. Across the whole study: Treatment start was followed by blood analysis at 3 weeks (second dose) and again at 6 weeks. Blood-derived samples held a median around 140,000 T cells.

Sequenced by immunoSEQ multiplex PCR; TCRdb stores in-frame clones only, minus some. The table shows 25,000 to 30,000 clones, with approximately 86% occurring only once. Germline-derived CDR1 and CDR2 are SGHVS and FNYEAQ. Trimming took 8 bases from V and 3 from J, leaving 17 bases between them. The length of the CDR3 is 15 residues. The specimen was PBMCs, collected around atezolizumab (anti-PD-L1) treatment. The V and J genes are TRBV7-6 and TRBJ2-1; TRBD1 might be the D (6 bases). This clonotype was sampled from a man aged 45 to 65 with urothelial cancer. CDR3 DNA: TGTGCCAGCGGGATCAATGGACAGTTCTACAATGAGCAGTTCTTC. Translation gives CASGINGQFYNEQFF. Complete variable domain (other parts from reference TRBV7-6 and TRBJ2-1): GAGVSQSPRYKVTKRGQDVALRCDPISGHVSLYWYRQALGQGPEFLTYFNYEAQQDKSGLPNDRFSAERPEGSISTLTIQRTEQRDSAMYRCASGINGQFYNEQFFGPGTRLTVL.